The present T cell receptor (beta chain) was sequenced within a study of blood T cell repertoires in COVID-19. Across the study: Acute and convalescent COVID-19 samples came from the United States, Italy and Spain.

The germline V gene encodes CDR1 SGHNT and CDR2 YENEEA. V was clipped by 0 bases and J by 6 bases, with 6 bases between them. This CDR3 is built from 13 residues. Original processing notes: Amplifying reference gene primers gave estimates of nucleated cell counts. Here immunoSEQ multiplex PCR was the method, and the copy in TCRdb shows in-frame clones only, minus some. That table supplies the V and J calls and clone size; D and trimming were determined from the DNA. The table records 150,000 to 200,000 clones, about four fifths of them present only once. This clonotype originated in a woman between 40 and 55 years old with COVID-19, enrolled during active disease. Sequencing input: peripheral blood. The V and J genes are TRBV11-3 and TRBJ2-1; no firm D call. The CDR3 bases are TGTGCCAGCAGCTTAGAGAGTGGCAATGAGCAGTTCTTC. Its protein product is CASSLESGNEQFF. Looking up the rest from reference TRBV11-3 and TRBJ2-1 gives the full variable domain: EAGVVQSPRYKIIEKKQPVAFWCNPISGHNTLYWYLQNLGQGPELLIRYENEEAVDDSQLPKDRFSAERLKGVDSTLKIQPAELGDSAVYLCASSLESGNEQFFGPGTRLTVL.